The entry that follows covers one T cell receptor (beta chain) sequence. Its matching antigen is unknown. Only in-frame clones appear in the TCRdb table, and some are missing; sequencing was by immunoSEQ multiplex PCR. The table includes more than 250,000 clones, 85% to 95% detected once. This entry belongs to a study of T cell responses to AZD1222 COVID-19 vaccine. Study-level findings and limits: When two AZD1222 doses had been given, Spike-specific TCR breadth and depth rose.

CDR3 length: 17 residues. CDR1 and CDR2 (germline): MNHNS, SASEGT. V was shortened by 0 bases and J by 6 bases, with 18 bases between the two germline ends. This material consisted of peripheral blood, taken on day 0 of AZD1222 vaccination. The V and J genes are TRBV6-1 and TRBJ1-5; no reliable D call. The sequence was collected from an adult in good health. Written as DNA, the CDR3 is TGTGCCAGCAGTGAAGCTGCGTGGGCCCCAGCGGGTCAGCCCCAGCATTTT. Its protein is CASSEAAWAPAGQPQHF.